What follows are 2 T cell receptor beta chains derived from one specimen sequenced in a study of blood T cell repertoires in COVID-19 (TCRdb year 2020). The library came from the immunoSEQ multiplex PCR assay. Drawn from immuneACCESS, this table holds only the in-frame rearrangements with V and J called that TCRdb kept. Clones are partly lost; checked studies trace under half to an unresolved V gene and leave the rest unexplained. A total of around 300,000 clones appear in this sample, 88% of them only once. The top ten clones comprise over 4.5% of the sample. Sequencing was performed on PBMCs or T cells enriched from blood (not recorded which). The receptors shown here come from a man under 40 who had recovered from COVID-19.

The chain couples TRBV19 to TRBJ1-5, with TRBD1 matching 12 bases. The CDR3 loop spans 16 amino acids. Germline-derived CDR1 and CDR2 are LNHDA and SQIVND (reference sequence). Losses at the gene ends were 4 bases for V and 6 bases for J; bases not matched to a gene: 7. CDR3 in amino acids: CASSTPGTGGVQPQHF. Here the CDR3 DNA reads TGTGCCAGTAGTACACCTGGGACAGGGGGCGTTCAGCCCCAGCATTTT.

The V gene is TRBV5-1, the J gene TRBJ2-2; D might be TRBD1 (7 bases). Germline V lookup: CDR1 SGHRS, CDR2 YFSETQ. Trimming removed 0 bases at V and 5 bases at J, with 11 bases between. The CDR3 covers 15 residues. The CDR3 reads CASSLEQGRTGELFF. The CDR3 nucleotides read TGCGCCAGCAGCTTGGAACAGGGGAGGACCGGGGAGCTGTTTTTT.